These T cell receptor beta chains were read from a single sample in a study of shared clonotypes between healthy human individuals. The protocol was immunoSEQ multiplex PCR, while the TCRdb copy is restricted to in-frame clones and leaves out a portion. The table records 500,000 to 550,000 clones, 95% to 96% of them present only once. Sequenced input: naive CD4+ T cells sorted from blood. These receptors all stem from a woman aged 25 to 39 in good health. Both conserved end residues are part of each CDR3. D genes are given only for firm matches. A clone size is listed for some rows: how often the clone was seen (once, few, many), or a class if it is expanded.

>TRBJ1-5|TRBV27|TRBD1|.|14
TGTGCCAGCAGTCCGGGACAGAGGCCGGGGCCCCAGCATTTT
CASSPGQRPGPQHF
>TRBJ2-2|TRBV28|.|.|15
TGTGCCAGCAGTTTCTGGCAGGGATCGGGCGGGGAGCTGTTTTTT
CASSFWQGSGGELFF
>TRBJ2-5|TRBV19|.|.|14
TGTGCCAGTAGTATTCGGGGAAAGAGGGAGACCCAGTACTTC
CASSIRGKRETQYF
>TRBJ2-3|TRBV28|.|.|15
TGTGCCAGCAGTTCTGACTCAGCCGGCACAGATACGCAGTATTTT
CASSSDSAGTDTQYF
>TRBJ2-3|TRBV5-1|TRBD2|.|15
TGCGCCAGCAGCTTGGCCAGCGGGAGAGGAGATACGCAGTATTTT
CASSLASGRGDTQYF
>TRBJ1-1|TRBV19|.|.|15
TGTGCCAGTAGTGTAAACCTCGGGACCAACACTGAAGCTTTCTTT
CASSVNLGTNTEAFF
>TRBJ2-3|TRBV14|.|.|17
TGTGCCAGCAGCCAAGGGTCGGGCCTATTTAGCACAGATACGCAGTATTTT
CASSQGSGLFSTDTQYF
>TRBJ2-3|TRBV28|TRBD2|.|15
TGTGCCAGCAGCTTAGCGGGTCCTAGCACAGATACGCAGTATTTT
CASSLAGPSTDTQYF
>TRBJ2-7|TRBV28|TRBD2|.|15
TGTGCCAGCACCCTAGGGACTAGCGGGAGGTTCGAGCAGTACTTC
CASTLGTSGRFEQYF
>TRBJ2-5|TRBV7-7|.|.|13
TGTGCCAGCAGCTTGGACACTGGTCGGACCCAGTACTTC
CASSLDTGRTQYF
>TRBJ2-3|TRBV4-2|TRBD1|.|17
TGTGCCAGCAGCCAAGAGGACAGGGGGATACGGGCAGATACGCAGTATTTT
CASSQEDRGIRADTQYF
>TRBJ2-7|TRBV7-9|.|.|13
TGTGCCAGCAGGTGGGACACCTCCTACGAGCAGTACTTC
CASRWDTSYEQYF
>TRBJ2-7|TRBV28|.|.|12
TGTGCCAGCAGGGTCCCAGTAGGCGAGCAGTACTTC
CASRVPVGEQYF
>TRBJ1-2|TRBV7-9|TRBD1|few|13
TGTGCCAGCAGCTCGACAGGGAAGGGAGGCTACACCTTC
CASSSTGKGGYTF
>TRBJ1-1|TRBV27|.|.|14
TGTGCCAGCAGCCGGACGGCCAGAGATCCTGAAGCTTTCTTT
CASSRTARDPEAFF
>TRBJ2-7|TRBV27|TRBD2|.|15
TGTGCCAGCCATCCCTGGGGCGGGAGAAGATACGAGCAGTACTTC
CASHPWGGRRYEQYF
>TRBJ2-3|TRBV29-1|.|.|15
TGCAGCGTTGAAGATCAAGAGGGGAGGACAGATACGCAGTATTTT
CSVEDQEGRTDTQYF
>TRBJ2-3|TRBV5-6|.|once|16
TGTGCCAGCAGCTCCTTGATGAGCGGGTTTACAGATACGCAGTATTTT
CASSSLMSGFTDTQYF
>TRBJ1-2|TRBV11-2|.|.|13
TGCGCCAGCAGCTTAGATTGGCAGGGGGGCTACACCTTC
CASSLDWQGGYTF
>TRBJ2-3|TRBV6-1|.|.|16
TGTGCCAGCAGTGAAGCTAGGGGACGGTACACAGATACGCAGTATTTT
CASSEARGRYTDTQYF
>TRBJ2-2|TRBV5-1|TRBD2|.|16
TGCGCCAGCAGGGCGAGCGGGAGGGCCTCTAGCGGGGAGCTGTTTTTT
CASRASGRASSGELFF
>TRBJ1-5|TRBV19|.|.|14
TGTGCCAGTAGTATAGATCACAGCAATCAGCCCCAGCATTTT
CASSIDHSNQPQHF
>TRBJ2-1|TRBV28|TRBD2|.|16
TGTGCCAGCAGTTTAACTAGCGGGAGCTCCTACAATGAGCAGTTCTTC
CASSLTSGSSYNEQFF
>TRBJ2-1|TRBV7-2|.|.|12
TGTGCCAGCAGCCTCAGCTACAATGAGCAGTTCTTC
CASSLSYNEQFF
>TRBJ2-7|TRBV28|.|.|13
TGTGCCAGCAGTTTAGGCAGGGGCGGGGAGCAGTACTTC
CASSLGRGGEQYF
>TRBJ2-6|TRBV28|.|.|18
TGTGCCAGCAGTTCGAACGCTTTGACACAAAGTCGGGCCAACGTCCTGACTTTC
CASSSNALTQSRANVLTF
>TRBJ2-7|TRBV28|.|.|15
TGTGCCAGCAGTTTAGGGTGGCGGGACCTGCTCGAGCAGTACTTC
CASSLGWRDLLEQYF
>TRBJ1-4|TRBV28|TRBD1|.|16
TGTGCCAGCACCAGGTGGTTCCGGGACAGAGGCGAAAAACTGTTTTTT
CASTRWFRDRGEKLFF
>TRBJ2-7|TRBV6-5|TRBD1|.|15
TGTGCCAGCAGTTACGGGGGACAGGGAGGGTACGAGCAGTACTTC
CASSYGGQGGYEQYF
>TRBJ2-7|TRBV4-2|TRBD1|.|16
TGTGCCAGCAGCCAAGCGGGGACAGGCATATCCTACGAGCAGTACTTC
CASSQAGTGISYEQYF
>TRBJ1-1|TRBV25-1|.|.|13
TGTGCCAGCAGCGAGCTATCCGGGGCTGAAGCTTTCTTT
CASSELSGAEAFF
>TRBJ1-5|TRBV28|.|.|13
TGTGCCAGCAGTGGGAATAGCAATCAGCCCCAGCATTTT
CASSGNSNQPQHF
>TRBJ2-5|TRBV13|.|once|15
TGTGCCAGCAGCTTAGGGGTGGGAGCCCCAGAGACCCAGTACTTC
CASSLGVGAPETQYF
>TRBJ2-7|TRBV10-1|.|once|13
TGCGCCAGCAGTGAGGCAGGGACCTACGAGCAGTACTTC
CASSEAGTYEQYF
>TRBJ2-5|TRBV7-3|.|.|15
TGTGCCAGCAGCTTAAAGGGGGGCCACCAAGAGACCCAGTACTTC
CASSLKGGHQETQYF
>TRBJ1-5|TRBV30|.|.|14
TGTGCCTGGAGTCTAGGGGCTTTAGGACAGCCCCAGCATTTT
CAWSLGALGQPQHF
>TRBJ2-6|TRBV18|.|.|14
TGTGCCAGCTCACCATCGAAAGATGCCAACGTCCTGACTTTC
CASSPSKDANVLTF
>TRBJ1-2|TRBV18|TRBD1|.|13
TGTGCCAGCTCAGCAGGGGGCGACTATGGCTACACCTTC
CASSAGGDYGYTF
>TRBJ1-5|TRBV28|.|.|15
TGTGCCAGCAGTTTGGAAGTAATTAGCAATCAGCCCCAGCATTTT
CASSLEVISNQPQHF
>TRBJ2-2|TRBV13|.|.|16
TGTGCCAGCAGCTCCGGACAGACCACGAACACCGGGGAGCTGTTTTTT
CASSSGQTTNTGELFF
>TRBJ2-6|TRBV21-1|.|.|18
.
CASSKGYVCRSGANVLTF
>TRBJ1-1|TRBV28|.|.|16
TGTGCCAGCAGTTACCCTGAAGGGTTGGGGAACACTGAAGCTTTCTTT
CASSYPEGLGNTEAFF
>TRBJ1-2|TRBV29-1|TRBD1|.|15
TGCAGCGTGTACTCGGGACAGGGGGGAAACTATGGCTACACCTTC
CSVYSGQGGNYGYTF
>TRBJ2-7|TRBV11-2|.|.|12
TGTGCCAGCAGCTTGAACAGGGCCGAGCAGTACTTC
CASSLNRAEQYF
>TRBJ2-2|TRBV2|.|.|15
TGTGCCAGCAATCACGAGGCTGGGAACACCGGGGAGCTGTTTTTT
CASNHEAGNTGELFF
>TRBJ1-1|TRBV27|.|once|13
TGTGCCAGCAGTTTCATCAGGAACACTGAAGCTTTCTTT
CASSFIRNTEAFF
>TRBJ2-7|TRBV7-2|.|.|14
TGTGCCAGCAGCTACTCCGGGGGCCCCTACGAGCAGTACTTC
CASSYSGGPYEQYF
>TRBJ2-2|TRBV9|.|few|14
TGTGCCAGCAGCTTGCAAACGAACACCGGGGAGCTGTTTTTT
CASSLQTNTGELFF
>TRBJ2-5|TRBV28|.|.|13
TGTGCCTCCATCCCCGGGGGCCAAGAGACCCAGTACTTC
CASIPGGQETQYF
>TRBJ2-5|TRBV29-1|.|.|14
TGCAGCGTTGTTATCCCCCATTTGAAGAGGGAGCAGTACTTC
CSVVIPHLKREQYF
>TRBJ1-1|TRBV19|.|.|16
TGTGCCAGTAGTAGCCCTATGGGGAGGCTGAACACTGAAGCTTTCTTT
CASSSPMGRLNTEAFF
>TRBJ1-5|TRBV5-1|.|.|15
TGCGCCAGCAGCTTGGAGGGCGGACTTCCTCAGCCCCAGCATTTT
CASSLEGGLPQPQHF
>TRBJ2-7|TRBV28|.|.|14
TGTGCCAGCAGCCCGGGACCGCCGCCCCACGAGCAGTACTTC
CASSPGPPPHEQYF
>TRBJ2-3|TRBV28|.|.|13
TGTGCCAGCAGTTCCAGCAGCACAGATACGCAGTATTTT
CASSSSSTDTQYF
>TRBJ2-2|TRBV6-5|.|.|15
TGTGCCAGCAGTTACGGCGCAGGGATAATCGGGGAGCTGTTTTTT
CASSYGAGIIGELFF
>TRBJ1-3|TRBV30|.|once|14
TGTGCCTGGAGTGTAGTAGGTACTGGAAACACCATATATTTT
CAWSVVGTGNTIYF